The 25 T cell receptor beta chains in this list originate from one sample, sequenced in a study of T cell changes during pregnancy in multiple sclerosis. Produced via immunoSEQ multiplex PCR; TCRdb's table is partial and in-frame only. The table has fewer than 95,000 clones, around 93% seen once; the top ten hold less than 2.5%. Sequenced material: peripheral blood, taken in the third trimester of pregnancy. The source of these receptors is a female donor with multiple sclerosis, enrolled in a pregnancy study.

The chain uses TRBV5-6 and TRBJ2-2, with D perhaps matching TRBD2 (6 bases). The CDR3 spans 17 residues. With 4 bases removed from V and 3 bases from J, the gap between germline ends came to 19 bases. From germline, CDR1 is SGHDT and CDR2 YYEEEE. This chain's CDR3 is CASSPGLGIGDTGELFF. Written as DNA, the CDR3 is TGTGCCAGCAGCCCGGGACTCGGCATTGGGGACACCGGGGAGCTGTTTTTT. Full variable domain (remainder filled in from reference TRBV5-6 and TRBJ2-2): DAGVTQSPTHLIKTRGQQVTLRCSPKSGHDTVSWYQQALGQGPQFIFQYYEEEERQRGNFPDRFSGHQFPNYSSELNVNALLLGDSALYLCASSPGLGIGDTGELFFGEGSRLTVL.

The rearrangement uses TRBV9 and TRBJ2-1; 7 bases fit TRBD2. The CDR3 is made up of 15 amino acids. Germline loops: CDR1 SGDLS, CDR2 YYNGEE. Germline trimming cut 0 bases from V and 4 bases from J; bases unmatched to any gene: 4. The CDR3 bases are TGTGCCAGCAGCGTAGTTGCGGGAGAGTACAATGAGCAGTTCTTC. Translated, it gives CASSVVAGEYNEQFF.

The chain has TRBV27 and TRBJ2-7; 7 bases line up with TRBD2. V was clipped by 6 bases and J by 3 bases; unmatched bases: 8. The CDR3 covers 14 residues. Germline-derived CDR1 and CDR2 are MNHEY and SMNVEV (reference sequence). DNA for the CDR3: TGTGCCAGCAGCTCGGGACTAAAATACTACGAGCAGTACTTC. This codes for CASSSGLKYYEQYF.

J is TRBJ2-1 and V is TRBV27; tentative D call: TRBD2 (5 bases). This CDR3 has 11 amino acids. The germline gives CDR1 MNHEY, CDR2 SMNVEV (reference sequence). Deletions cut 9 bases from V and 4 bases from J, with 7 bases between. CDR3 sequence: CASSAYNEQFF. CDR3 sequence (DNA): TGTGCCAGTAGCGCTTACAATGAGCAGTTCTTC.

The V and J genes are TRBV19 and TRBJ2-1; 13 nucleotides line up with TRBD2. With V trimmed by 6 bases and J by 8 bases, 7 bases remained unmatched. Per the germline V gene, CDR1 is LNHDA and CDR2 is SQIVND (reference sequence). This CDR3 comprises 15 residues. The CDR3 is CASSPLAGGPHEQFF. The CDR3 DNA follows: TGTGCCAGTAGCCCACTAGCGGGAGGGCCCCATGAGCAGTTCTTC.

This sequence joins TRBV6-8 and TRBJ2-1, with 10 bases lining up with TRBD1. The germline CDR1 and CDR2 sequences are MNHGY and SAAAGT. J lost 7 bases, V lost 2 bases, and 2 bases had no gene match. This CDR3 spans 14 amino acids. Here the CDR3 reads CASSYGTGENEQFF. The CDR3 nucleotides read TGTGCCAGCAGTTACGGGACAGGGGAAAATGAGCAGTTCTTC.

The V gene is TRBV9, the J gene TRBJ2-4; possibly TRBD1 for D (7 bases). The CDR3 sequence is 16 residues long. Trimming took off 3 bases at V and 2 bases at J, with 15 bases between the two ends. Germline V CDR1 and CDR2: SGDLS, YYNGEE. The CDR3 DNA sequence: TGTGCCAGCAGCGGACAGGGAGGCGCTTCCAAAAACATTCAGTACTTC. It encodes CASSGQGGASKNIQYF.

This rearrangement joins TRBV6-1 to TRBJ2-6; D is unresolved. V was clipped by 4 bases and J by 1 base, with 5 bases between them. CDR1 MNHNS and CDR2 SASEGT come from the germline V gene. The CDR3 consists of 14 residues. For the CDR3, the DNA is TGTGCCAGCAGTGCCATTTCTGGGGCCAACGTCCTGACTTTC. Translating it yields CASSAISGANVLTF.

The chain employs TRBV19 and TRBJ2-7; 11 bases agree with TRBD2. The CDR3 totals 14 residues. Germline V lookup: CDR1 LNHDA, CDR2 SQIVND (reference sequence). V shed 4 bases, J shed 2 bases, and the junction held 1 base outside the gene matches. CDR3 loop: CASSTLAGAYEQYF. The CDR3 DNA follows: TGTGCCAGTAGTACACTAGCGGGGGCCTACGAGCAGTACTTC.

This chain connects TRBV28 to TRBJ2-5, with TRBD2 matching over 12 bases. The V gene end was trimmed by 8 bases and the J gene end by 5 bases; junction bases not matched to a gene: 3. There are 13 residues in the CDR3. The germline gives CDR1 MDHEN, CDR2 SYDVKM. CDR3 coding DNA: TGTGCCAGCGCCGGACTAGCGGGGGAGACCCAGTACTTC. Translation gives CASAGLAGETQYF. Looking up the rest from reference TRBV28 and TRBJ2-5 gives the full variable domain: DVKVTQSSRYLVKRTGEKVFLECVQDMDHENMFWYRQDPGLGLRLIYFSYDVKMKEKGDIPEGYSVSREKKERFSLILESASTNQTSMYLCASAGLAGETQYFGPGTRLLVL.

V is TRBV29-1 and J is TRBJ2-2; D gene uncertain. The V end lost 4 bases, the J end lost 1 base, and 7 bases lay between the germline ends. This CDR3 is built from 13 residues. The germline V gene encodes CDR1 SQVTM and CDR2 ANQGSEA. The CDR3, as DNA: TGCAGCGTTGCGGTTGGGAACACCGGGGAGCTGTTTTTT. Residues: CSVAVGNTGELFF.

This chain uses TRBV11-2 with TRBJ2-7, with 7 nucleotides matching TRBD1. Germline V gene sequence: CDR1 SGHAT, CDR2 FQNNGV. The CDR3 is 14 residues long. Germline trimming cut 6 bases from V and 3 bases from J; bases unmatched to any gene: 8. CDR3 nucleotides: TGTGCCAGCAGAGGGACAGCCTCTTTCTACGAGCAGTACTTC. Protein sequence: CASRGTASFYEQYF.

The rearrangement joins TRBV6-5 to TRBJ1-1; possible D gene TRBD1, 5 bases. CDR3 length equals 12 residues. V lost 5 bases to trimming and J lost 9 bases, with 13 bases between them. Germline CDR1 MNHEY, CDR2 SVGAGI. The CDR3 nucleotides read TGTGCCAGCAGTCCCACCGGGGGAAAAGCTTTCTTT. Amino acid sequence: CASSPTGGKAFF.

The J gene is TRBJ2-4, the V gene TRBV14, with TRBD2 matching over 12 bases. CDR1 is SGHDN and CDR2 is FVKESK in the germline V gene. The CDR3 totals 19 residues. The trim removed 1 base at V and 1 base at J, leaving 8 bases unmatched. CDR3 sequence: CASSQGLAGESWAKNIQYF. Written as DNA, the CDR3 is TGTGCCAGCAGCCAAGGACTAGCGGGAGAGTCGTGGGCCAAAAACATTCAGTACTTC. Full variable domain (outside the CDR3, taken from reference TRBV14 and TRBJ2-4): EAGVTQFPSHSVIEKGQTVTLRCDPISGHDNLYWYRRVMGKEIKFLLHFVKESKQDESGMPNNRFLAERTGGTYSTLKVQPAELEDSGVYFCASSQGLAGESWAKNIQYFGAGTRLSVL.

This clone was observed once. V gene TRBV19 combines with J gene TRBJ2-1; 7 positions match TRBD2. The junction had 5 bases not matched to a gene; V was cut back by 9 bases and J by 3 bases. Germline CDR1 reads LNHDA; CDR2 reads SQIVND (reference sequence). CDR3 size: 13 residues. As DNA, the CDR3 is TGTGCCAGCTCAACGGGAGGCTACAATGAGCAGTTCTTC. Amino acids: CASSTGGYNEQFF.

This clone was counted a single time. The chain joins TRBV5-1 to TRBJ2-1; D is possibly TRBD2 (5 bases). Germline CDR1 reads SGHRS; CDR2 reads YFSETQ. Trimming stripped 4 bases from V and 4 bases from J, with 12 bases between. This CDR3 is built from 14 residues. The CDR3: CASSPPGLYNEQFF. The CDR3 nucleotides read TGCGCCAGCAGCCCGCCGGGATTATACAATGAGCAGTTCTTC.

The chain has TRBV14 and TRBJ1-4; D possibly corresponds to TRBD1 (6 bases). The V gene's germline CDR1 is SGHDN and CDR2 FVKESK. CDR3 length equals 16 residues. V was cut by 4 bases and J by 0 bases, with 12 bases left in between. The CDR3 sequence is CASSRERQATNEKLFF. DNA for the CDR3: TGTGCCAGCAGCCGCGAAAGACAGGCAACTAATGAAAAACTGTTTTTT.

The V call is TRBV9, the J call TRBJ2-3, with TRBD2 matching over 9 bases. V trimming: 3 bases; J trimming: 2 bases; junction bases outside the gene matches: 16. Germline values: CDR1 SGDLS, CDR2 YYNGEE. This CDR3 is 19 amino acids long. The CDR3 nucleotides are TGTGCCAGCAGCGCCGGTGTGGGTAGCGGGAGACGTTCCACAGATACGCAGTATTTT. It codes for CASSAGVGSGRRSTDTQYF.

This sequence joins TRBV9 and TRBJ2-5, with a possible D match to TRBD1 (6 bases). CDR3 length: 14 residues. Trimming took 3 bases from V and 2 from J, leaving 11 bases between them. Germline-derived CDR1 and CDR2 are SGDLS and YYNGEE. CDR3 loop: CASSESTGQETQYF. The CDR3 region has the DNA TGTGCCAGCAGCGAAAGCACAGGGCAAGAGACCCAGTACTTC.

This clone was counted once. This rearrangement joins TRBV11-3 to TRBJ2-3, with 12 bases aligning to TRBD2. Germline CDR1 reads SGHNT; CDR2 reads YENEEA. Unmatched junction bases numbered 2, after V lost 1 base and J lost 3 bases. The CDR3 loop spans 16 amino acids. This CDR3 reads CASSLGGTSGTDTQYF. In nucleotides, the CDR3 is TGTGCCAGCAGCTTAGGCGGGACTAGCGGGACAGATACGCAGTATTTT.

This chain links TRBV20-1 with TRBJ1-2, with D perhaps matching TRBD1 (6 bases). Germline V gene data show CDR1 as DFQATT and CDR2 as SNEGSKA (reference sequence). V dropped 7 bases and J dropped 3 bases, with 9 bases sitting between them. CDR3 length equals 11 residues. Written as DNA, the CDR3 is TGCAGTGAAGCAGGGGACTATGGCTACACCTTC. It yields the protein CSEAGDYGYTF.

This chain joins TRBV11-2 and TRBJ2-1, with TRBD1 identical over 7 bases. The germline V gene encodes CDR1 SGHAT and CDR2 FQNNGV. This CDR3 is built from 15 residues. Trimming removed 3 bases from V and 2 bases from J; junction bases left unmatched: 4. The CDR3 loop is CASSFRDSAYNEQFF. In nucleotides, the CDR3 is TGTGCCAGCAGCTTCCGGGACAGCGCCTACAATGAGCAGTTCTTC.

The chain recombines TRBV29-1 with TRBJ1-1; 8 bases agree with TRBD1. From germline, CDR1 is SQVTM and CDR2 ANQGSEA. The junction had 15 bases not matched to a gene; V was cut back by 5 bases and J by 10 bases. CDR3 size: 14 residues. CDR3 nucleotides: TGCAGCGTTTTAATCTTCGGACAGGGTCGAGTAGCTTTCTTT. It is translated as CSVLIFGQGRVAFF.

Written as DNA, the CDR3 is TGTGCCAGCAGGACTAGTTCAGACTCCTACGAGCAGTACTTC. It encodes CASRTSSDSYEQYF. The chain couples TRBV28 to TRBJ2-7; TRBD2 might be the D (6 bases). Trimming stripped 6 bases from V and 0 bases from J, with 12 bases between. The CDR3 covers 14 residues. Germline loops: CDR1 MDHEN, CDR2 SYDVKM. Variable domain in full (rest from reference TRBV28 and TRBJ2-7): DVKVTQSSRYLVKRTGEKVFLECVQDMDHENMFWYRQDPGLGLRLIYFSYDVKMKEKGDIPEGYSVSREKKERFSLILESASTNQTSMYLCASRTSSDSYEQYFGPGTRLTVT.

The V gene is TRBV28, the J gene TRBJ1-2; D gene uncertain. The CDR3 spans 12 residues. Germline V gene lookup returns CDR1 MDHEN and CDR2 SYDVKM. Trimming stripped 1 base from V and 8 bases from J, with 8 bases between. CDR3 coding DNA: TGTGCCAGCAGTTTATTCGGTGAGGGCTACACCTTC. Encoded protein: CASSLFGEGYTF.